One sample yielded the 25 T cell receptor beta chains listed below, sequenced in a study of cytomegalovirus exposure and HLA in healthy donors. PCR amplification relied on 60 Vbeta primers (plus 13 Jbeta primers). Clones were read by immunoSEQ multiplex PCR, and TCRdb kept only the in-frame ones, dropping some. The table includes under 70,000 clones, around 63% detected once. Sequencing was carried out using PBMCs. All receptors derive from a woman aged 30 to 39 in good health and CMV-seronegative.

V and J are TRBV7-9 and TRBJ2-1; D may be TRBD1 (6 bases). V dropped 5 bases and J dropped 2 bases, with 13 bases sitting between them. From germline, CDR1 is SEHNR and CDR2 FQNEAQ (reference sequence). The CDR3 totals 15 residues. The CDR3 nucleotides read TGTGCCAGCAGCCCGGATTGGGGGCCCTACAATGAGCAGTTCTTC. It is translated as CASSPDWGPYNEQFF.

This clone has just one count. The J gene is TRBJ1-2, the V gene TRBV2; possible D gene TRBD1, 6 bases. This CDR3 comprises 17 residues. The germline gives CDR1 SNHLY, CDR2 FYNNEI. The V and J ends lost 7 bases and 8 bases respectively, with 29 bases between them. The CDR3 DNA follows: TGTGCCAGCACCCTAACGCGGACAGCCCTGGAAGGAGGAGGCTACACCTTC. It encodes CASTLTRTALEGGGYTF.

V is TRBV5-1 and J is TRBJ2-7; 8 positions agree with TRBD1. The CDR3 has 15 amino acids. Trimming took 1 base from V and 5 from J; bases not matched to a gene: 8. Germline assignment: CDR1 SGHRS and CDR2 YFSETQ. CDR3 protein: CASSLNQGAMNEQYF. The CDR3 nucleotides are TGCGCCAGCAGCTTGAACCAGGGGGCGATGAACGAGCAGTACTTC. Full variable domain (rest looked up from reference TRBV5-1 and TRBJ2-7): KAGVTQTPRYLIKTRGQQVTLSCSPISGHRSVSWYQQTPGQGLQFLFEYFSETQRNKGNFPGRFSGRQFSNSRSEMNVSTLELGDSALYLCASSLNQGAMNEQYFGPGTRLTVT.

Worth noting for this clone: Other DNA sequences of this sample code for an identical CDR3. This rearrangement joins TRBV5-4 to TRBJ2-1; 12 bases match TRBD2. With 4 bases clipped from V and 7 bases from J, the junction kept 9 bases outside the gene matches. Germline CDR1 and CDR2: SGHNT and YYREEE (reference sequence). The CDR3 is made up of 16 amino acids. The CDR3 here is CASSRLLAGGSNEQFF. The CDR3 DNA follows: TGTGCCAGCAGCAGATTACTAGCGGGGGGCTCAAATGAGCAGTTCTTC.

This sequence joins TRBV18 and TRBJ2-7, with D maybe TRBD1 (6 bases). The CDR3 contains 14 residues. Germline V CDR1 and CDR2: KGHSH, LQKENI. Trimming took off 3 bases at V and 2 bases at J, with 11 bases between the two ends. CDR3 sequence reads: CASSPPTGTYEQYF. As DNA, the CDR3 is TGTGCCAGCTCACCGCCGACAGGAACCTACGAGCAGTACTTC.

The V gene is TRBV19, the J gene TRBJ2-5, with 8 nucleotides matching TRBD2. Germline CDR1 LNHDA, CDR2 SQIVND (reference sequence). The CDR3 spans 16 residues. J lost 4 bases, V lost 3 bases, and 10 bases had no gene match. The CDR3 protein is CASSMGWGGGLETQYF. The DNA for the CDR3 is TGTGCCAGTAGTATGGGTTGGGGCGGGGGGTTAGAGACCCAGTACTTC.

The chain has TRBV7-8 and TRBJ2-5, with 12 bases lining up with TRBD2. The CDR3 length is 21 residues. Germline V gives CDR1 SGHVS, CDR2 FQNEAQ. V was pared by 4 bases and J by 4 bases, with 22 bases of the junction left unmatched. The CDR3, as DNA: TGTGCCAGCAGCTCCCACCGCTTTCAGGGAATGACTAGCGGGGGAGGAGAGACCCAGTACTTC. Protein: CASSSHRFQGMTSGGGETQYF.

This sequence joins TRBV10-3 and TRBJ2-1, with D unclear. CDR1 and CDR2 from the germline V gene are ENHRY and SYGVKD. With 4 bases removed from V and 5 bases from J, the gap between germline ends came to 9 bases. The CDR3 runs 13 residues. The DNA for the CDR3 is TGTGCCATCAGTGGACAAGCCAACAATGAGCAGTTCTTC. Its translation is CAISGQANNEQFF.

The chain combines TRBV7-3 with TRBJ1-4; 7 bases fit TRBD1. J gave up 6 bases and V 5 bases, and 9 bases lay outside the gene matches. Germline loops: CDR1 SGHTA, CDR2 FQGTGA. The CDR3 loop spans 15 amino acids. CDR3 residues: CASSARQGKDEKLFF. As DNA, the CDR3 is TGTGCCAGCAGCGCCCGACAGGGTAAAGATGAAAAACTGTTTTTT.

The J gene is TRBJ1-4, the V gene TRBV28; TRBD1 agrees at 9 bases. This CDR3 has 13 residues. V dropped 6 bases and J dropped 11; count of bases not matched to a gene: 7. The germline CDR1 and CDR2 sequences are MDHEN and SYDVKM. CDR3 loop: CASRSPGQGKLFF. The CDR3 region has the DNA TGTGCCAGCAGGAGTCCGGGACAGGGCAAACTGTTTTTT.

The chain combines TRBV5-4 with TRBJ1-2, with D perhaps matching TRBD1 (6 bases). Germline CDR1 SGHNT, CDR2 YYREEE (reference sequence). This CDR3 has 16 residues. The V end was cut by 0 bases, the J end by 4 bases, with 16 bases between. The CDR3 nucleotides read TGTGCCAGCAGCTTGGCCGTGACAGGATCTCCCTATGGCTACACCTTC. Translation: CASSLAVTGSPYGYTF. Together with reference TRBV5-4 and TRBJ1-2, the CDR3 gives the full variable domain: ETGVTQSPTHLIKTRGQQVTLRCSSQSGHNTVSWYQQALGQGPQFIFQYYREEENGRGNFPPRFSGLQFPNYSSELNVNALELDDSALYLCASSLAVTGSPYGYTFGSGTRLTVV.

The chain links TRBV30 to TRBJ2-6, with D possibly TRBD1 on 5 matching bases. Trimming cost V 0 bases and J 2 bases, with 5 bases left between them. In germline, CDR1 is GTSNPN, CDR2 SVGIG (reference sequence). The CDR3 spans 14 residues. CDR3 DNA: TGTGCCTGGAGTGTAGGGGCTGGGGCCAACGTCCTGACTTTC. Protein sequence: CAWSVGAGANVLTF.

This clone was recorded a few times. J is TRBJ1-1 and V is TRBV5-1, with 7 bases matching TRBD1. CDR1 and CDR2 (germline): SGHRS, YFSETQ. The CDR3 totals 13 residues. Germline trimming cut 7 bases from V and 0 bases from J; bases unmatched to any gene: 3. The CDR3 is CASRQGLNTEAFF. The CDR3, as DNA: TGCGCCAGCCGACAGGGATTGAACACTGAAGCTTTCTTT.

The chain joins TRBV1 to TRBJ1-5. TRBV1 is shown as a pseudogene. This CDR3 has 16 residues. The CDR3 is CTSSQALPLSNQPQHF. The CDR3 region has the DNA TGCACCAGCAGCCAAGCTCTCCCTCTAAGCAATCAGCCCCAGCATTTT.

The CDR3 sequence: CASSIMQGYEQYF. CDR3 sequence (DNA): TGTGCCAGTAGTATAATGCAGGGTTACGAGCAGTACTTC. V is TRBV19 and J is TRBJ2-7, with a tentative D call TRBD1 (5 bases). Germline V CDR1 and CDR2: LNHDA, SQIVND (reference sequence). The CDR3 extends over 13 amino acids. The V gene lost 2 bases and the J gene lost 4 bases, with 9 bases spanning the gap.

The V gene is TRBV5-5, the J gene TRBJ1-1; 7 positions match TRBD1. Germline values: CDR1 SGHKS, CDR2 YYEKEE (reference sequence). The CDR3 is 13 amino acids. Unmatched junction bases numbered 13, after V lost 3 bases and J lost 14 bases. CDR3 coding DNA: TGTGCCAGCAGCTATCAAGAAACAGGGGCGGGGTTCTTT. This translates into CASSYQETGAGFF.

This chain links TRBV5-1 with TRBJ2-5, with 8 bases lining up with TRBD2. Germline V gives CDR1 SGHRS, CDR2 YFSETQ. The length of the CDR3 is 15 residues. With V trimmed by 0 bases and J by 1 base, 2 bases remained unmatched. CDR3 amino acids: CASSLEGLAQETQYF. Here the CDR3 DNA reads TGCGCCAGCAGCTTGGAAGGACTAGCCCAAGAGACCCAGTACTTC.

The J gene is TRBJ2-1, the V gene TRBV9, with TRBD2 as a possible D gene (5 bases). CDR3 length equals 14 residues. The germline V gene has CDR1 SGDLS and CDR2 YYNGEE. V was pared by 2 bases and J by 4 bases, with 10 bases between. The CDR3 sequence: CASSVRGQYNEQFF. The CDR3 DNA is TGTGCCAGCAGCGTTAGAGGGCAGTACAATGAGCAGTTCTTC.

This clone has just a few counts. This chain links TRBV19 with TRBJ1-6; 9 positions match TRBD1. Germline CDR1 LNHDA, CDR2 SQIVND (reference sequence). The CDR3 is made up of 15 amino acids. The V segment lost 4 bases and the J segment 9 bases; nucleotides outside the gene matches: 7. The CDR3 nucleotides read TGTGCCAGTAGTACCCCCGGGACAGGGAGTTCACCCCTCCACTTT. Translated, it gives CASSTPGTGSSPLHF.

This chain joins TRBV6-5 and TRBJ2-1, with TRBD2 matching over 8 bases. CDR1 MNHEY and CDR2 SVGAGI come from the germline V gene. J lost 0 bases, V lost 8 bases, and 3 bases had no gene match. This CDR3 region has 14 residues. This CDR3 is CASSSGGSYNEQFF. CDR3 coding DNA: TGTGCCAGCTCGAGCGGGGGCTCCTACAATGAGCAGTTCTTC.

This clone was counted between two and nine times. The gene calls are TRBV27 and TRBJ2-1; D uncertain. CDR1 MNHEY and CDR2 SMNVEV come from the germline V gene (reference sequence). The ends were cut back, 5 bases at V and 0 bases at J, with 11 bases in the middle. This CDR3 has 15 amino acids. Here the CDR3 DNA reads TGTGCCAGCAGTGGAGTAGGTAGCTCCTACAATGAGCAGTTCTTC. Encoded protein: CASSGVGSSYNEQFF.

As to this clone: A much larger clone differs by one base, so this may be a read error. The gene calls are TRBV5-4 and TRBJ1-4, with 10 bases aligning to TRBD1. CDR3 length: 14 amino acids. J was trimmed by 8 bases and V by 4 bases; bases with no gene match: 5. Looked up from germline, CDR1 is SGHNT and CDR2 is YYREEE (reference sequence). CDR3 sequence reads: CASSQGTGEEKLFF. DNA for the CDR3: TGTGCCAGCAGCCAGGGGACAGGGGAAGAAAAACTGTTTTTT.

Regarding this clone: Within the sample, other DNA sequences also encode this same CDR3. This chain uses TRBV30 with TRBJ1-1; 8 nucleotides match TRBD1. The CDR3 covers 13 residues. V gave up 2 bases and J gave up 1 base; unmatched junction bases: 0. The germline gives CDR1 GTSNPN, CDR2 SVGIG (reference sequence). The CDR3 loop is CAWSTGGNTEAFF. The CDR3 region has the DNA TGTGCCTGGAGTACAGGGGGGAACACTGAAGCTTTCTTT.

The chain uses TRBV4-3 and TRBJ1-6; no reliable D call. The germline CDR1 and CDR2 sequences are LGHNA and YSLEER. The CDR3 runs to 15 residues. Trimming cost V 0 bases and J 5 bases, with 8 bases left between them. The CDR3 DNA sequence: TGCGCCAGCAGCCAAGATATAGCCCATAATTCACCCCTCCACTTT. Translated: CASSQDIAHNSPLHF.

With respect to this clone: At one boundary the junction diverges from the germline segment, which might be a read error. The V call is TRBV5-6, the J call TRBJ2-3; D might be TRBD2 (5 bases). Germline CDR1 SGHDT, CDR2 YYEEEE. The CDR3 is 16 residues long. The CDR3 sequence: CTSSSAARVSTDTQYF. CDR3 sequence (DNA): TGTACCAGCAGCTCGGCGGCGCGGGTGAGCACAGATACGCAGTATTTT. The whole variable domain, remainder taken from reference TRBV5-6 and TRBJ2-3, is DAGVTQSPTHLIKTRGQQVTLRCSPKSGHDTVSWYQQALGQGPQFIFQYYEEEERQRGNFPDRFSGHQFPNYSSELNVNALLLGDSALYLCTSSSAARVSTDTQYFGPGTRLTVL.